Included here is one T cell receptor (beta chain) sequence, with context. The target antigen is unknown. Via MiXCR, TCRdb re-called the 5' RACE reads, giving one row per CDR3 protein. The sample lists about 450,000 distinct CDR3 sequences, under 25% occurring once. CDR1 and CDR2 from the germline V gene are LGHDT and YNNKEL (reference sequence). V lost 8 bases and J lost 2, with 17 bases in between. CDR3 length: 15 amino acids. This sample was taken from a study of T-cell memory formation after mild COVID-19. Study in general: TCR clusters showed largely donor specificity. Findings of the study overall: Clonal second-wave expansions that peaked on day 37 had unconfirmed SARS-CoV-2 specificity. Later expanders leaned CD4+, whereas clones that contracted between day 15 and 85 were balanced CD4/CD8.

The specimen sequenced was PBMCs or a T cell subset sorted from them (not recorded which). The chain uses TRBV3-1 and TRBJ2-3, with D possibly TRBD2 on 6 matching bases. The TCR sequence derives from an adult woman who had mild COVID-19 (a few samples of this study predate the infection). Cell type and time point are not known. The CDR3 sequence is CASSEARDPTDTQYF. CDR3 DNA: TGTGCCAGCTCTGAGGCGCGGGATCCCACAGATACGCAGTATTTT.